Detailed here is one T cell receptor (beta chain). As yet, its antigen is unknown. Produced via immunoSEQ multiplex PCR; TCRdb's table is partial and in-frame only. The sample holds hundreds of thousands of clones, around three quarters seen once. This sample was taken from a study of shared clonotypes between healthy human individuals. Looked up from germline, CDR1 is SGHRS and CDR2 is YFSETQ. The CDR3 has 14 amino acids. The V segment lost 1 base and the J segment 5 bases; nucleotides outside the gene matches: 6. Study-wide points: Sampling used blood alone; tissue repertoires probably differ.

The chain links TRBV5-1 to TRBJ2-7, with 7 nucleotides matching TRBD1. Sequenced sample: PBMCs. The sequence derives from a woman in her 40s in good health. Some clones in this sample may be carry-over from other donors' samples. CDR3 sequence reads: CASSLPDRANEQYF. CDR3 sequence (DNA): TGCGCCAGCAGCTTGCCAGACAGGGCCAACGAGCAGTACTTC.